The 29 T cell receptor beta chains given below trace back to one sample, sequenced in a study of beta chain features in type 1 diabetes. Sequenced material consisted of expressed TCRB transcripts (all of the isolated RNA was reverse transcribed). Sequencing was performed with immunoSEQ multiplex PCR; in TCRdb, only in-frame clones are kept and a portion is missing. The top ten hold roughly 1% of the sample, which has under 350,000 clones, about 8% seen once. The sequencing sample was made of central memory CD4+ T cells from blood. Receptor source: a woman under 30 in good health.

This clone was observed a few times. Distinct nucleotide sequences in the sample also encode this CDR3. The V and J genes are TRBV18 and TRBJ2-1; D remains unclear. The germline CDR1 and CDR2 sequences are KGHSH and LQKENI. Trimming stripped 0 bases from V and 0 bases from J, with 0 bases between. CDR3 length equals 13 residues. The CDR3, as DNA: TGTGCCAGCTCACCACCCTCCTACAATGAGCAGTTCTTC. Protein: CASSPPSYNEQFF.

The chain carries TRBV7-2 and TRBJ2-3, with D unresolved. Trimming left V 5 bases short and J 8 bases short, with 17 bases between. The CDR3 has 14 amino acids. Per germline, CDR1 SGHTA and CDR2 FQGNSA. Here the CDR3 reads CASSLLPGVGTQYF. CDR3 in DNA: TGTGCCAGCAGCCTCCTCCCCGGCGTAGGTACGCAGTATTTT.

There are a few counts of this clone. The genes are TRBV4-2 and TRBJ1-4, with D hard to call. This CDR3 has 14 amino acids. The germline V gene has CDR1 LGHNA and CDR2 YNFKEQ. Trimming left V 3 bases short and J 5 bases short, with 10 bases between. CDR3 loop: CASSQRLTNEKLFF. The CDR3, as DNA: TGTGCCAGCAGCCAGCGTCTCACGAATGAAAAACTGTTTTTT.

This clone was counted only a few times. CDR3 DNA sequence: TGTGCCAGCAGCCAGACGGGGGGTCAGCCCCAGCATTTT. It yields the protein CASSQTGGQPQHF. The chain uses TRBV14 and TRBJ1-5, with D possibly matching TRBD1 (5 bases). The CDR3 extends over 13 amino acids. Between the trimmed V and J ends, which lost 3 bases and 6 bases, there was a span of 9 bases. CDR1 SGHDN and CDR2 FVKESK come from the germline V gene.

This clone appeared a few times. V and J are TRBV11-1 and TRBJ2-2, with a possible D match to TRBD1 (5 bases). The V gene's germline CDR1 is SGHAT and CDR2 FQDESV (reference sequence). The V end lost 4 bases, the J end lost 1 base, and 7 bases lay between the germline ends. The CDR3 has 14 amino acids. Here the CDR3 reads CASSYGQNTGELFF. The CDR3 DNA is TGTGCCAGCAGCTACGGACAGAACACCGGGGAGCTGTTTTTT.

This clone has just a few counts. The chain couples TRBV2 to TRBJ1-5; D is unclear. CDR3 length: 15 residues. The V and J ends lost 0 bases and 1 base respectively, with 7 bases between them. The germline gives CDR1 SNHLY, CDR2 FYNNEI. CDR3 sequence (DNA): TGTGCCAGCAGTGAAGCTCGCGTAAGCAATCAGCCCCAGCATTTT. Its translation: CASSEARVSNQPQHF.

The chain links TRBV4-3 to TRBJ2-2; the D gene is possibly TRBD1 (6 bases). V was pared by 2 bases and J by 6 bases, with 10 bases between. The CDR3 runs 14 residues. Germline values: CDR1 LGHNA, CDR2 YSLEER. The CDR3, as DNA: TGCGCCAGCAGCCAAACCAGGGGTGCCGGGGAGCTGTTTTTT. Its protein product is CASSQTRGAGELFF.

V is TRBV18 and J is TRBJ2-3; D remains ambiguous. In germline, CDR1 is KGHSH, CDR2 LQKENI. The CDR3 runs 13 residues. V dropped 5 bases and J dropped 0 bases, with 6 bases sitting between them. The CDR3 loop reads CASSTSSTDTQYF. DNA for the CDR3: TGTGCCAGCTCAACTTCAAGCACAGATACGCAGTATTTT.

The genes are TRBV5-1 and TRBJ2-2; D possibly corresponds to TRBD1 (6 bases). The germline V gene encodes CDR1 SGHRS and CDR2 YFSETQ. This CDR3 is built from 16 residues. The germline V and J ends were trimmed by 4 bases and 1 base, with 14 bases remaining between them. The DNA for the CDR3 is TGCGCCAGCAGCCCAGGGGCAGCGGTGAACACCGGGGAGCTGTTTTTT. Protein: CASSPGAAVNTGELFF.

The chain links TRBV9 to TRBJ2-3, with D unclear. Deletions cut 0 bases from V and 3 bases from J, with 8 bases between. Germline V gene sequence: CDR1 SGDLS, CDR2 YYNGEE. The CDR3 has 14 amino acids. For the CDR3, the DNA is TGTGCCAGCAGCGTAGATCTAGGTACAGATACGCAGTATTTT. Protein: CASSVDLGTDTQYF.

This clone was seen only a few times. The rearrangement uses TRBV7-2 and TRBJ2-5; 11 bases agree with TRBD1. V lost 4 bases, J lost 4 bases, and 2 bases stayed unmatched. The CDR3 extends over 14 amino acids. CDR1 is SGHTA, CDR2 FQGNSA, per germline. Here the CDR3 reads CASSSGQGGETQYF. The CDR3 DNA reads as TGTGCCAGCAGCTCGGGACAGGGGGGAGAGACCCAGTACTTC. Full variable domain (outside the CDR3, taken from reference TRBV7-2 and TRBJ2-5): GAGVSQSPSNKVTEKGKDVELRCDPISGHTALYWYRQSLGQGLEFLIYFQGNSAPDKSGLPSDRFSAERTGGSVSTLTIQRTQQEDSAVYLCASSSGQGGETQYFGPGTRLLVL.

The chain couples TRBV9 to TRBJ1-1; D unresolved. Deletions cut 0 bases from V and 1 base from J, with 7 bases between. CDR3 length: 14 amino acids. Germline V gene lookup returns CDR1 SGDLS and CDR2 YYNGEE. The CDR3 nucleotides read TGTGCCAGCAGCGTAGGGGTGGCGAACACTGAAGCTTTCTTT. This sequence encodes CASSVGVANTEAFF.

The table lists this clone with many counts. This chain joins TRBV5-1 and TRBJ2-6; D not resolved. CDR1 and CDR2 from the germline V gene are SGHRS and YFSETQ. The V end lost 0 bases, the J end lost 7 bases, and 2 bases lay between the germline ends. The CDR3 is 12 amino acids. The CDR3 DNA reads TGCGCCAGCAGCTTGGAAGCCAACGTCCTGACTTTC. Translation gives CASSLEANVLTF.

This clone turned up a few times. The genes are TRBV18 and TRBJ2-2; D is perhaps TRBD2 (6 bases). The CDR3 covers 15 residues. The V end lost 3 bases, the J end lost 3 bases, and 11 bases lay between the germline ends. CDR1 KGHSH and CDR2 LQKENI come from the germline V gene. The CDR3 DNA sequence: TGTGCCAGCTCACCGGGGACTGTTGACACCGGGGAGCTGTTTTTT. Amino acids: CASSPGTVDTGELFF.

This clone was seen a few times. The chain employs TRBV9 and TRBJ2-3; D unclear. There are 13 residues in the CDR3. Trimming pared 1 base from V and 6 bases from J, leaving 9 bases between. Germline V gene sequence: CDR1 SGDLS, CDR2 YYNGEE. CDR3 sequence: CASSVSPHDTQYF. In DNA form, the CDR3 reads TGTGCCAGCAGCGTATCCCCACATGATACGCAGTATTTT.

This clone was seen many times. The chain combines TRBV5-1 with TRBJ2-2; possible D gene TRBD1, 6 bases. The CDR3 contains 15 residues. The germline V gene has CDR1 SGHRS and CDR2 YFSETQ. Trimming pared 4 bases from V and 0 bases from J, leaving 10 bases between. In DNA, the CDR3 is TGCGCCAGCAGCGGGACAAGCCCGAACACCGGGGAGCTGTTTTTT. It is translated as CASSGTSPNTGELFF.

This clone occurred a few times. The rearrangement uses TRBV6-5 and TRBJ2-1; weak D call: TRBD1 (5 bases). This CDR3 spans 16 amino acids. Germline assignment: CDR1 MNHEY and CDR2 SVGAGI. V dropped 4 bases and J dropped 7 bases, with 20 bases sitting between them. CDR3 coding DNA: TGTGCCAGCAGTTTAGGCAGGGCTAATGTCATGAATGAGCAGTTCTTC. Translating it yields CASSLGRANVMNEQFF.

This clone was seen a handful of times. CDR3 residues: CASSFFAGDGYTF. CDR3 nucleotides: TGTGCCAGCAGCTTTTTCGCGGGCGATGGCTACACCTTC. The chain links TRBV7-9 to TRBJ1-2, with no clear D. This CDR3 is 13 amino acids long. The ends were cut back, 3 bases at V and 6 bases at J, with 11 bases in the middle. Germline V lookup: CDR1 SEHNR, CDR2 FQNEAQ (reference sequence).

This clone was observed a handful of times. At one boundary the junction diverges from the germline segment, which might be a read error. CDR3 protein: CASSLGAGGNQPQHF. In DNA, the CDR3 is TGTGCCAGCAGCCTCGGGGCGGGGGGCAACCAGCCCCAGCATTTT. The chain has TRBV7-9 and TRBJ1-5; tentatively, D is TRBD1 (6 bases). The CDR3 totals 15 residues. CDR1 and CDR2 from the germline V gene are SEHNR and FQNEAQ (reference sequence).

The CDR3 DNA reads TGTGCCAGCAGCCAAGAAAAAGCCGGGACAGGGGGCGTCTATGGCTACACCTTC. Translating it yields CASSQEKAGTGGVYGYTF. The rearrangement uses TRBV4-2 and TRBJ1-2, with TRBD1 matching over 12 bases. The CDR3 is 18 residues long. CDR1 is LGHNA and CDR2 is YNFKEQ in the germline V gene. V shed 0 bases, J shed 4 bases, and the junction held 9 bases outside the gene matches.

The CDR3: CATSRDPLYTEAFF. CDR3 coding DNA: TGTGCCACCAGCAGAGACCCTCTTTACACTGAAGCTTTCTTT. The chain joins TRBV15 to TRBJ1-1; D is unresolved. The ends were cut back, 0 bases at V and 3 bases at J, with 8 bases in the middle. This CDR3 contains 14 residues. Per germline, CDR1 LNHNV and CDR2 YYDKDF (reference sequence).

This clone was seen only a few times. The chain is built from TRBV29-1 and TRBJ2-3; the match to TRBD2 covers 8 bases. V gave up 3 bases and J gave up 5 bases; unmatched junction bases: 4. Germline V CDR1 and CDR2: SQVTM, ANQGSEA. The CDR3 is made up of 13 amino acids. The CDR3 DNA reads TGCAGCGTTGATATTGCGGGGGGAGATACGCAGTATTTT. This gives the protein CSVDIAGGDTQYF.

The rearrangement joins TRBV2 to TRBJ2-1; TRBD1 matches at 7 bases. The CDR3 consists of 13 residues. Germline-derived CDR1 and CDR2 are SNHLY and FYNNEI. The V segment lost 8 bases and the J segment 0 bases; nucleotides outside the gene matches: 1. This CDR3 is CASSGGSYNEQFF. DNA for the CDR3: TGTGCCAGCTCAGGGGGCTCCTACAATGAGCAGTTCTTC.

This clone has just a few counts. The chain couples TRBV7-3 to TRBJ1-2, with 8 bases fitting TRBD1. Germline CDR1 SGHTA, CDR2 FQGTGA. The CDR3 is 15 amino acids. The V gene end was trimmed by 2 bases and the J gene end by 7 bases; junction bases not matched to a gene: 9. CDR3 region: CASSLVLTGAGGYTF. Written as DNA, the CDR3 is TGTGCCAGCAGCTTAGTCTTGACAGGGGCAGGTGGCTACACCTTC.

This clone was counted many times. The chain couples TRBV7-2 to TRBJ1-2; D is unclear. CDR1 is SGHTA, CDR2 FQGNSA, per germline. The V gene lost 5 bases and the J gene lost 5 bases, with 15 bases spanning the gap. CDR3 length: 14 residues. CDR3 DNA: TGTGCCAGCAGCCATACGGCAGGCACGTATGGCTACACCTTC. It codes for CASSHTAGTYGYTF.

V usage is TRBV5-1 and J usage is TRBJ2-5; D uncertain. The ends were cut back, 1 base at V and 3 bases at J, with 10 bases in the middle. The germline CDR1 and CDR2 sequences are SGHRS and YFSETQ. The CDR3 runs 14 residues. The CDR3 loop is CASSLSTHEETQYF. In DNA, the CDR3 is TGCGCCAGCAGCTTGAGTACGCACGAAGAGACCCAGTACTTC.

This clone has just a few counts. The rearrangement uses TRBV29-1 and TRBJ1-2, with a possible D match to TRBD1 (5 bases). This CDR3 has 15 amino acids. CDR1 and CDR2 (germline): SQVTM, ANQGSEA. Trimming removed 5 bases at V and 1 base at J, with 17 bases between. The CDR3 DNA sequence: TGCAGCGTTAGTGGAGGGAGGGGATATAACTATGGCTACACCTTC. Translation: CSVSGGRGYNYGYTF.

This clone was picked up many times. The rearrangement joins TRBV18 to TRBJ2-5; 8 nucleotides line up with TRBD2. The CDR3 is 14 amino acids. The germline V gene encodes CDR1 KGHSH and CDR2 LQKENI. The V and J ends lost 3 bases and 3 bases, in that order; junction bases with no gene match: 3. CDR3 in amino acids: CASSPNSGEETQYF. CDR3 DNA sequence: TGTGCCAGCTCACCGAATAGCGGGGAAGAGACCCAGTACTTC.

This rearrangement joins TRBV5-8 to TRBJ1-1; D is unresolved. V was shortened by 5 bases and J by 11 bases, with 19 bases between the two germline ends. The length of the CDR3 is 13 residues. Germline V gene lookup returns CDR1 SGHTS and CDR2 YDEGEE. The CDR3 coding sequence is TGTGCCAGCAGTTATACCGCATTGGAGAGGGCTTTCTTT. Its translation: CASSYTALERAFF. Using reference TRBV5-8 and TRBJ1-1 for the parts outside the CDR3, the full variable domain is EAGVTQSPTHLIKTRGQQATLRCSPISGHTSVYWYQQALGLGLQFLLWYDEGEERNRGNFPPRFSGRQFPNYSSELNVNALELEDSALYLCASSYTALERAFFGQGTRLTVV.